A selection of T cell receptor beta chains follows, all from one sample in a study of cytomegalovirus exposure and HLA in healthy donors. This table comes from immunoSEQ multiplex PCR, and its TCRdb copy is limited to in-frame clones, with some not included. The data contain 95,000 to 150,000 clones, around 78% of them singletons. The sample was PBMCs. The receptor source for this set is a man in his forties in good health and CMV-seronegative. Each CDR3 is given with its conserved first and last residue. The D gene is left open where the match is weak. For some rows the clone size is stated as once, few or many, or as a class when expanded; others skip it.

clone_size	d_call	j_call	v_call	cdr3_nt	cdr3_aa
NA	NA	TRBJ2-5	TRBV4-3	TGCGCCAGCAGTACAGGGCTGGGGGAGACCCAGTACTTC	CASSTGLGETQYF
few	NA	TRBJ1-1	TRBV27	TGTGCCAGCAGTTTATCAGGGGCAGGCAACACTGAAGCTTTCTTT	CASSLSGAGNTEAFF
NA	NA	TRBJ2-7	TRBV18	TGTGCCAGCTCAAACCCCCTCGAGCAGTACTTC	CASSNPLEQYF
NA	NA	TRBJ1-5	TRBV6-1	TGTGCCAGCAGTGGTTTGACAGGATATAATCAGCCCCAGCATTTT	CASSGLTGYNQPQHF
NA	TRBD2	TRBJ2-7	TRBV5-1	TGCGCCAGCAGCCCAGGACTAGCGGGGTGTAAGTACTTC	CASSPGLAGCKYF
NA	TRBD1	TRBJ2-6	TRBV13	TGTGCCAGCAGCTCGCCCGAGGGGGCAGGCTCTGGGGCCAACGTCCTGACTTTC	CASSSPEGAGSGANVLTF
NA	NA	TRBJ1-1	TRBV5-1	TGCGCCAGCAGCCCCCAAACAGGGTTAATTGGAGCTTTCTTT	CASSPQTGLIGAFF
NA	NA	TRBJ1-5	TRBV28	TGTGCCAGCAGTTCCCCCCAGGGTGGTCAGCCCCAGCATTTT	CASSSPQGGQPQHF
NA	NA	TRBJ1-6	TRBV7-2	TGTGCCAGCAGCTTAAGGTCAGGGGACAATTCACCCCTCCACTTT	CASSLRSGDNSPLHF
NA	NA	TRBJ2-7	TRBV4-3	TGCGCCAGCAGCCAGGACCTACAGGGATTCGACGAGCAGTACTTC	CASSQDLQGFDEQYF
NA	TRBD1	TRBJ1-2	TRBV28	TGTGCCAGCGACTCTGACAGGGGTTATGGCTACACCTTC	CASDSDRGYGYTF
NA	NA	TRBJ1-2	TRBV28	TGTGCCAGCAGTTTTTTTTCGGGGTCGAACTATGGCTACACCTTC	CASSFFSGSNYGYTF
NA	TRBD1	TRBJ2-5	TRBV11-2	TGTGCCAGCAGCCTACAGACAGGGGGCATGGAGACCCAGTACTTC	CASSLQTGGMETQYF
NA	TRBD1	TRBJ2-3	TRBV4-3	TGCGCCAGCGGGACAGAAGGCACAGATACGCAGTATTTT	CASGTEGTDTQYF
NA	TRBD1	TRBJ2-7	TRBV5-1	TGCGCCAGCAGCTTACAGGGGTCACACGAGCAGTACTTC	CASSLQGSHEQYF
few	TRBD2	TRBJ2-1	TRBV4-1	TGCGCCAGCAGCCGGACTAGCGTGGGAAATGAGCAGTTCTTC	CASSRTSVGNEQFF
NA	NA	TRBJ2-2	TRBV28	TGTGCCAGCAGCTACTGGACAGAAGTAACGACGAACACCGGGGAGCTGTTTTTT	CASSYWTEVTTNTGELFF
NA	NA	TRBJ2-2	TRBV15	TGTGCCACCAGCAGAGATAGTTTAGCCAACACCGGGGAGCTGTTTTTT	CATSRDSLANTGELFF
NA	NA	TRBJ1-6	TRBV5-1	TGCGCCAGCAGCTCAGGGGACCAAAATTCACCCCTCCACTTT	CASSSGDQNSPLHF
NA	NA	TRBJ1-3	TRBV5-1	TGCGCCAGCAGCTTGGGAGTCGGGGTACATGGAAACACCATATATTTT	CASSLGVGVHGNTIYF
NA	NA	TRBJ2-5	TRBV7-9	TGTGCCAGCAGCTTACACAGGGACCAAGAGACCCAGTACTTC	CASSLHRDQETQYF
once	NA	TRBJ1-1	TRBV28	TGTGCCAGCAGTAGCGGGAGGGCTGAAGCTTTCTTT	CASSSGRAEAFF
NA	NA	TRBJ1-2	TRBV7-2	TGTGCCAGCAGCTTAGCAGGGGCGACCGCGGCTAACTATGGCTACACCTTC	CASSLAGATAANYGYTF
once	NA	TRBJ2-3	TRBV19	TGTGCCAGTAGCCTACAGGGTCTGGCCACAGATACGCAGTATTTT	CASSLQGLATDTQYF
NA	NA	TRBJ1-1	TRBV6-1	TGTGCCAGCAGTGCGGGCACTGAAGCTTTCTTT	CASSAGTEAFF
NA	NA	TRBJ1-2	TRBV4-2	TGTGCCAGCAGCCAAGAGCGGTCCAGGGGCGTCTATGGCTACACCTTC	CASSQERSRGVYGYTF
NA	TRBD2	TRBJ2-1	TRBV4-1	TGCGCCAGCAGCCAAGCGGGGCGGGGGGGCCTTAATGAGCAGTTCTTC	CASSQAGRGGLNEQFF
NA	NA	TRBJ2-7	TRBV9	TGTGCCAGCAGCGTAGCTTCTAGCCCTTCCTACGAGCAGTACTTC	CASSVASSPSYEQYF
NA	NA	TRBJ2-1	TRBV7-9	TGTGCCAGCAGCGGACAGAAGGACAATGAGCAGTTCTTC	CASSGQKDNEQFF
NA	TRBD2	TRBJ2-5	TRBV25-1	TGTGCCAGCAGTGAATTCAGGACTAGCGGCCAAGAGACCCAGTACTTC	CASSEFRTSGQETQYF
NA	NA	TRBJ1-1	TRBV19	TGTGCCACCAAAAAATGGGGGGGGGTCACGAACACTGAAGCTTTCTTT	CATKKWGGVTNTEAFF
NA	TRBD1	TRBJ2-7	TRBV19	TGTGCCAGTAGTCAAGGACAGGGGGGGTACGAGCAGTACTTC	CASSQGQGGYEQYF
NA	TRBD2	TRBJ2-1	TRBV5-1	TGCGCCAGCCATCTAGCGGGGGGGCCTAACAATGAGCAGTTCTTC	CASHLAGGPNNEQFF
NA	NA	TRBJ1-2	TRBV7-2	TGTGCCAGCAGCTTAGATTCAGGGTTCACCGACTACACCTTC	CASSLDSGFTDYTF
once	TRBD2	TRBJ2-1	TRBV10-3	TGTGCCATCAGTGAGTCCGCTAGCGGGGGACCCTGGGATGAGCAGTTCTTC	CAISESASGGPWDEQFF
NA	TRBD1	TRBJ2-1	TRBV5-6	TGTGCCAGCAGTCCGCTTATTGACAGGGACAATGAGCAGTTCTTC	CASSPLIDRDNEQFF
NA	TRBD1	TRBJ1-4	TRBV30	TGTGCCTGGAGTCCGGACAGGAAAATTACTTATTTT	CAWSPDRKITYF
NA	TRBD2	TRBJ2-3	TRBV4-2	TGTGCCAGCAGCCAAGAGCGACTAGCGGGGGGTAGCACAGATACGCAGTATTTT	CASSQERLAGGSTDTQYF
once	TRBD1	TRBJ2-7	TRBV13	TGTGCCAGCAGCATGGGACAGGGGGCCTACGAGCAGTACTTC	CASSMGQGAYEQYF
NA	TRBD1	TRBJ2-5	TRBV7-2	TGTGCCAGCAGCTTCAGAATACAGGGGGTATACGCAGAGACCCAGTACTTC	CASSFRIQGVYAETQYF